Included here is one T cell receptor beta chain sequence, with context. These data come from a study of blood T cell repertoires in COVID-19. Study in general: The origin of the acute and convalescent COVID-19 samples was the United States, Italy and Spain. Nucleic acid was either cDNA or gDNA, and it came from T cells, B-cell-depleted T cells, or PBMCs.

This CDR3 contains 15 residues. Germline V lookup: CDR1 LGHNT, CDR2 FRNRAP. The V segment lost 5 bases and the J segment 5 bases; nucleotides outside the gene matches: 11. In the source study's methods: It was from reference gene primer amplification that nucleated cell counts were estimated. Libraries were prepared by immunoSEQ multiplex PCR; TCRdb keeps only in-frame clonotypes and omits some of them. Clone size and the V and J calls come from that table; the DNA yielded D and trimming. The sample includes over 55,000 clones, 80% to 85% of them seen just once. The TCR originated in a man between 50 and 59 years old with active COVID-19. Material for sequencing was peripheral blood. The gene calls are TRBV12-5 and TRBJ2-5, with 7 nucleotides matching TRBD1. The CDR3 DNA reads TGTGCTAGTGGTATAACCGACAGGGATGAGGAGACCCAGTACTTC. As protein: CASGITDRDEETQYF.